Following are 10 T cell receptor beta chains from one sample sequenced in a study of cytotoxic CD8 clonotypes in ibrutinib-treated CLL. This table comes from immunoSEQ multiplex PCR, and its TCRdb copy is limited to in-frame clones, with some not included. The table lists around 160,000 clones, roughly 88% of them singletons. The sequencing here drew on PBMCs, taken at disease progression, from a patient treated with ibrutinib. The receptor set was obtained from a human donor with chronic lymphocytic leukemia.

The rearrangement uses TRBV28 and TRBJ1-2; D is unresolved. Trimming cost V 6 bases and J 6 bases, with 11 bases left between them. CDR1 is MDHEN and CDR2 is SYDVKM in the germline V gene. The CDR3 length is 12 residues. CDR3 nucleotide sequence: TGTGCCAGCAGGGAATCCAAGGATGGCTACACCTTC. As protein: CASRESKDGYTF.

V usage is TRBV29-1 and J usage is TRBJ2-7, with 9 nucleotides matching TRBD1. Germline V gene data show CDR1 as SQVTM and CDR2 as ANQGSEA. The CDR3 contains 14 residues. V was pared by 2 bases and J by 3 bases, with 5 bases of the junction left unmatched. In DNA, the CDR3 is TGCAGCGTTGAATTCCCGGACAGGGGCTACGAGCAGTACTTC. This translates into CSVEFPDRGYEQYF.

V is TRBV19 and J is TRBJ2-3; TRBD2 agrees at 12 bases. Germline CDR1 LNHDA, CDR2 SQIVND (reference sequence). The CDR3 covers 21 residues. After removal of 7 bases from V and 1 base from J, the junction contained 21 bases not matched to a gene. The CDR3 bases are TGTGCCAGTACCACCCCCTTGACTAGCGGGAGCCGCGCTCCAGGCACAGATACGCAGTATTTT. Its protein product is CASTTPLTSGSRAPGTDTQYF.

Here the CDR3 DNA reads TGTGCCATCAGTGGGGGGTTAAGCTCCTACGAGCAGTACTTC. This translates into CAISGGLSSYEQYF. J is TRBJ2-7 and V is TRBV10-3; TRBD1 or TRBD2 may be the D gene (5 bases each). The CDR3 sequence is 14 residues long. The V gene lost 4 bases and the J gene lost 0 bases, with 10 bases spanning the gap. The germline CDR1 and CDR2 sequences are ENHRY and SYGVKD.

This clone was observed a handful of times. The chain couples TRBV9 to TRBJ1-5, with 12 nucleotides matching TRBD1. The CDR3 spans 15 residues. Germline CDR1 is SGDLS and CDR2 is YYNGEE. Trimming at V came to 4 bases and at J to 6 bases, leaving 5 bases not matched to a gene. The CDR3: CASSPGTGGGQPQHF. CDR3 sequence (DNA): TGTGCCAGCAGCCCCGGGACAGGGGGCGGTCAGCCCCAGCATTTT.

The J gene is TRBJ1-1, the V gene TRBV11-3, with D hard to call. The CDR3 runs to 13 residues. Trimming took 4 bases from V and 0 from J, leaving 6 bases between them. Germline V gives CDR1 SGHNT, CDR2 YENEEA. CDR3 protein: CASSSQLNTEAFF. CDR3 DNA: TGTGCCAGCAGCTCGCAATTGAACACTGAAGCTTTCTTT.

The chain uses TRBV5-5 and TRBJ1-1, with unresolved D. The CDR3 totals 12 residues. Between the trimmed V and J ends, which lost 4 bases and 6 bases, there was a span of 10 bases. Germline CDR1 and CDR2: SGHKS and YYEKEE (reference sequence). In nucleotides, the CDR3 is TGTGCCAGCAGCGCCACGGAAGCTGAAGCTTTCTTT. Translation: CASSATEAEAFF.

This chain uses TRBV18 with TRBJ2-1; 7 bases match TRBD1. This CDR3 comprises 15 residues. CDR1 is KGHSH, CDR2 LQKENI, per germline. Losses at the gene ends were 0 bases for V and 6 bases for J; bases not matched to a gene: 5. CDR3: CASSPPDRASNEQFF. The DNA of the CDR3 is TGTGCCAGCTCACCACCCGACAGGGCGAGCAATGAGCAGTTCTTC.

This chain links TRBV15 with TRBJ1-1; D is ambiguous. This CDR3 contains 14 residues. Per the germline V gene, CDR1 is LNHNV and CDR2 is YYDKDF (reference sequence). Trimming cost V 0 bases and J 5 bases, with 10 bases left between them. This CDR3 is CATSRDWKGTEAFF. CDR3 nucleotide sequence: TGTGCCACCAGCAGAGATTGGAAAGGGACTGAAGCTTTCTTT. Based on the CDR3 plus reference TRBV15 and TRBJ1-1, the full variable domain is DAMVIQNPRYQVTQFGKPVTLSCSQTLNHNVMYWYQQKSSQAPKLLFHYYDKDFNNEADTPDNFQSRRPNTSFCFLDIRSPGLGDTAMYLCATSRDWKGTEAFFGQGTRLTVV.

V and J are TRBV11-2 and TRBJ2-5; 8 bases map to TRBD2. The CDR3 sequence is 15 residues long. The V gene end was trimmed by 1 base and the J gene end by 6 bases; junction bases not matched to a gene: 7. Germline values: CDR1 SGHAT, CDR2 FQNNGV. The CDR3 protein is CASSLGAGVGKTQYF. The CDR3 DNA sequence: TGTGCCAGCAGCTTAGGAGCGGGAGTAGGAAAGACCCAGTACTTC.